This TCR beta chain was observed in a study of blood T cell repertoires in COVID-19. For the study at large: Sites across the United States, Italy and Spain contributed samples from acute and convalescent COVID-19.

Trimming removed 4 bases from V and 3 bases from J; junction bases left unmatched: 9. This CDR3 region has 16 residues. In germline, CDR1 is SGDLS, CDR2 YYNGEE. Clones were sequenced by immunoSEQ multiplex PCR, and TCRdb holds only the in-frame ones, with some missing. The table records 300,000 to 350,000 clones, 80% to 95% of them present only once. Sample: peripheral blood. This clonotype was obtained from a woman between 25 and 40 years old with COVID-19, enrolled during active disease. This chain uses TRBV9 with TRBJ2-7; 11 nucleotides align to TRBD2. CDR3 sequence (DNA): TGTGCCAGCAGCCCCCGGGCGACTAGCGGGAACTACGAGCAGTACTTC. This gives the protein CASSPRATSGNYEQYF. Variable domain in full (rest from reference TRBV9 and TRBJ2-7): DSGVTQTPKHLITATGQRVTLRCSPRSGDLSVYWYQQSLDQGLQFLIQYYNGEERAKGNILERFSAQQFPDLHSELNLSSLELGDSALYFCASSPRATSGNYEQYFGPGTRLTVT.